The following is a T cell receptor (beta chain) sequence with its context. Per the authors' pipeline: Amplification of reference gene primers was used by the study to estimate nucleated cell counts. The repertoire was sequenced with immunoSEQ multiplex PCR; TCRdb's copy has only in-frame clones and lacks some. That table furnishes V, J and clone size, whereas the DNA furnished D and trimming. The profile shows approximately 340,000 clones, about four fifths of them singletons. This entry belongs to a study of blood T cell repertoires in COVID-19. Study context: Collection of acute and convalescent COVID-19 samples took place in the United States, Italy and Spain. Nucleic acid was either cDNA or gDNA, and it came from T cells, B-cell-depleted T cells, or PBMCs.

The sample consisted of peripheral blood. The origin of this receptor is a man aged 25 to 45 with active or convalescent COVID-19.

CDR3 loop: CASSLASVVQPQHF. DNA for the CDR3: TGTGCCAGCAGCTTAGCCAGTGTCGTCCAGCCCCAGCATTTT. The chain links TRBV7-2 to TRBJ1-5; D is unclear. The germline V gene has CDR1 SGHTA and CDR2 FQGNSA. CDR3 length equals 14 residues. Trimming removed 0 bases at V and 7 bases at J, with 10 bases between.